This entry lists 10 T cell receptor beta chains sequenced from one sample in a study of tumor-infiltrating lymphocytes in primary liver carcinoma (dated by TCRdb to about 2017). Blood RNA was extracted from unsorted whole blood using TRIzol reagent, and germline DNA was obtained with the DNeasy Blood & Tissue kit. Sequenced on an Illumina HiSeq 2500. Using a constant-region primer and ProtoScript II reverse transcriptase, TCRbeta-specific cDNA was reverse-transcribed from about 0.45 ug total RNA. Three nested multiplex PCR rounds, following a slightly modified ARM-PCR procedure, were used to build the TCRbeta libraries. Each of the first two PCR rounds ran for roughly 9 cycles and used multiplex TRBV1-TRBV30 forward primers together with a Cbeta reverse primer. TCRdb trimmed public reads at Q25 via fastp, called clones via MiXCR and kept in-frame beta chains. Each entry is one CDR3 protein sequence, shown with its most common DNA and genes. This sample has approximately 320,000 distinct CDR3 sequences in its table, and about three fifths of those were observed once. Approximately 15% of the sample lies in the top ten.

Material for sequencing was peripheral blood. The receptors come from a woman in her twenties or thirties with primary liver carcinoma and hepatitis B virus infection.

Points on this clonotype: Because the CDR3 is missing its conserved closing phenylalanine or tryptophan, this is likely a read error. The genes are TRBV4-3 and TRBJ1-2; the D gene is possibly TRBD1 (6 bases). The CDR3 is 13 residues long. Deletions cut 4 bases from V and 6 bases from J, with 12 bases between. The germline CDR1 and CDR2 sequences are LGHNA and YSLEER. CDR3 amino acids: CASSPTGVDGYTS. DNA for the CDR3: TGCGCCAGCAGCCCGACAGGAGTGGATGGCTACACCTCC.

About this clonotype itself: This could be a read error, since a much larger clone is one nucleotide away. This rearrangement joins TRBV6-5 to TRBJ2-3, with a weak D call TRBD1 (6 bases). Germline V gives CDR1 MNHEY, CDR2 SVGAGI. The ends were cut back, 4 bases at V and 10 bases at J, with 18 bases in the middle. This CDR3 has 14 residues. The CDR3 DNA is TGTGCCAGCAGTTGGGCAGGGACACGGGATTCGCAGTATTTT. It translates to CASSWAGTRDSQYF.

Concerning this clonotype: One end of the junction is discordant with germline, which a read error may explain. This chain uses TRBV12-3 or TRBV12-4 with TRBJ2-7, with D perhaps TRBD2 (6 bases). The CDR3 covers 13 residues. The DNA of the CDR3 is TGTGTCAGCAGTTTCGGGAGTCTGTACGAGCAGTACTTC. This sequence encodes CVSSFGSLYEQYF.

This clonotype was recorded many times. The chain links TRBV6-2 or TRBV6-3 to TRBJ2-3; tentatively, D is TRBD1 (5 bases). The CDR3 is 14 residues long. Trimming removed 2 bases at V and 2 bases at J, with 8 bases between. Per germline, CDR1 MNHEY and CDR2 SVGEGT. CDR3 protein: CASSYKGSTDTQYF. DNA for the CDR3: TGTGCCAGCAGTTACAAGGGGTCCACAGATACGCAGTATTTT.

The chain joins TRBV7-9 to TRBJ2-2; D might be TRBD2 (6 bases). Germline V gene lookup returns CDR1 SEHNR and CDR2 FQNEAQ (reference sequence). There are 18 residues in the CDR3. Trimming shortened V by 5 bases and J by 0 bases, and 19 bases separated the two germline ends. The CDR3: CASSPKVGRSSNTGELFF. The CDR3 nucleotides read TGTGCCAGCAGCCCCAAAGTGGGGAGGTCTTCGAACACCGGGGAGCTGTTTTTT.

A remark on this clonotype: This is likely a read error, given that the CDR3 carries no conserved phenylalanine or tryptophan at its end. V is TRBV7-9 and J is TRBJ2-3, with 9 bases identical to TRBD2. The CDR3 extends over 17 amino acids. CDR1 SEHNR and CDR2 FQNEAQ come from the germline V gene (reference sequence). The V segment lost 7 bases and the J segment 2 bases; nucleotides outside the gene matches: 13. CDR3 in amino acids: CASTPSGLAGTTDTQYL. The CDR3 bases are TGTGCCAGCACCCCCTCGGGGCTAGCGGGAACCACAGATACGCAGTATTTA.

A word on this clonotype: This may be a read error, as it is one base from a much larger clone. Written as DNA, the CDR3 is TGTGCCAGCAACCGGGACGGACGAGGGACCGGGGAGCTGTTTTTT. Translating it yields CASNRDGRGTGELFF. V is TRBV12-3 or TRBV12-4 and J is TRBJ2-2; D tentatively reads TRBD1 or TRBD2 (5 bases each). There are 15 residues in the CDR3. V dropped 7 bases and J dropped 5 bases, with 17 bases sitting between them.

A note on this clonotype: One base away lies a much larger clone, so this may be a sequencing read error. The chain employs TRBV6-5 and TRBJ1-2; D remains ambiguous. Germline lookup yields CDR1 MNHEY and CDR2 SVGAGI. The length of the CDR3 is 13 residues. The V gene lost 2 bases and the J gene lost 7 bases, with 11 bases spanning the gap. The CDR3 coding sequence is TGTGCCAGCAGTTACGTGACTGGCCGTGGCTACACCTTC. Translating it yields CASSYVTGRGYTF.

This clonotype was found many times. The CDR3: CASSLRRQAEPQHF. The CDR3 DNA is TGTGCCAGCAGCCTTAGGCGTCAGGCCGAGCCCCAGCATTTT. The gene calls are TRBV12-3 or TRBV12-4 and TRBJ1-5; the D is unclear. The length of the CDR3 is 14 residues. V dropped 6 bases and J dropped 8 bases, with 17 bases sitting between them.

This clonotype was detected a few times. This clone may be a read error of a much larger clone one base away. CDR3 in DNA: TGCAGCGTTGAATACAGGGGGGACTTCTTT. Its protein product is CSVEYRGDFF. The rearrangement joins TRBV29-1 to TRBJ1-1; 8 bases map to TRBD1. This CDR3 has 10 residues. V was clipped by 2 bases and J by 14 bases; unmatched bases: 4. The germline CDR1 and CDR2 sequences are SQVTM and ANQGSEA. The complete variable domain, with remaining parts taken from reference TRBV29-1 and TRBJ1-1, reads SAVISQKPSRDICQRGTSLTIQCQVDSQVTMMFWYRQQPGQSLTLIATANQGSEATYESGFVIDKFPISRPNLTFSTLTVSNMSPEDSSIYLCSVEYRGDFFGQGTRLTVV.